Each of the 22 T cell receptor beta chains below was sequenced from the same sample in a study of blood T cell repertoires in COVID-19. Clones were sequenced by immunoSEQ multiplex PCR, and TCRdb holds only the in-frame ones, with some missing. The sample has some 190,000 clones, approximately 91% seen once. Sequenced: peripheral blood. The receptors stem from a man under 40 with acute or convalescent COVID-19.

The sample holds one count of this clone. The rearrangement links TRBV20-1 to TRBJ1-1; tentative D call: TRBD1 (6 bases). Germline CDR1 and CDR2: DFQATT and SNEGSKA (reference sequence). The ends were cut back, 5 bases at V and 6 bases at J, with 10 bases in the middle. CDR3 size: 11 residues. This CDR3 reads CSAVNRAEAFF. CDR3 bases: TGCAGTGCTGTGAACAGGGCTGAAGCTTTCTTT.

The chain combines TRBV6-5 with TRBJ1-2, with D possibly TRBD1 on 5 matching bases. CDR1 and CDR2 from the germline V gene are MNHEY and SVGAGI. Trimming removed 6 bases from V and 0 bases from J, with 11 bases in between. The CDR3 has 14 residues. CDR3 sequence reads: CASSPDRANYGYTF. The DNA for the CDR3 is TGTGCCAGCAGCCCCGACAGAGCTAACTATGGCTACACCTTC.

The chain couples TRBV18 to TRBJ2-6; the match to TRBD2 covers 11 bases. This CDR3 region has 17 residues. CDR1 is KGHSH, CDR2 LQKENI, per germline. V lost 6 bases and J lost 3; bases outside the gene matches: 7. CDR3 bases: TGTGCCAGCTCGTACACTAGCGGGAGAATTGGGGCCAACGTCCTGACTTTC. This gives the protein CASSYTSGRIGANVLTF.

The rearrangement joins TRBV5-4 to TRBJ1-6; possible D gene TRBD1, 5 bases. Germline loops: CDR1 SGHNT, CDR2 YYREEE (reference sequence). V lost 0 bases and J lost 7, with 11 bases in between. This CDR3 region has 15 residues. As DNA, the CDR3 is TGTGCCAGCAGCTTGGCGGGGGGATTAAATTCACCCCTCCACTTT. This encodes CASSLAGGLNSPLHF.

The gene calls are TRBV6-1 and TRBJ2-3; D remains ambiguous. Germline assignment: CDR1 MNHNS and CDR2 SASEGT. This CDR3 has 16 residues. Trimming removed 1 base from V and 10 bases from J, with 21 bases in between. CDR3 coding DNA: TGTGCCAGCAGTGAAGTTTTTGAGACTCCTATCTCTCCGCAGTATTTT. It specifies CASSEVFETPISPQYF.

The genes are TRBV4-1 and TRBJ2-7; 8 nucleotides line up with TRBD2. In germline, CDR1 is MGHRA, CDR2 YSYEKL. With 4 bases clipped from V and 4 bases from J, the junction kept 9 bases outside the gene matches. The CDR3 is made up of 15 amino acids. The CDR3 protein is CASSLTSSGLYEQYF. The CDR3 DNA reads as TGCGCCAGCAGCCTCACGTCTAGCGGGCTTTACGAGCAGTACTTC.

The CDR3 spells CASSYSIQGRNSPLHF. CDR3 coding DNA: TGTGCCAGCAGTTACTCCATACAGGGGAGAAATTCACCCCTCCACTTT. The chain links TRBV6-5 to TRBJ1-6; 7 bases line up with TRBD1. CDR1 and CDR2 from the germline V gene are MNHEY and SVGAGI. This CDR3 is 16 amino acids long. Losses at the gene ends were 0 bases for V and 7 bases for J; bases not matched to a gene: 6.

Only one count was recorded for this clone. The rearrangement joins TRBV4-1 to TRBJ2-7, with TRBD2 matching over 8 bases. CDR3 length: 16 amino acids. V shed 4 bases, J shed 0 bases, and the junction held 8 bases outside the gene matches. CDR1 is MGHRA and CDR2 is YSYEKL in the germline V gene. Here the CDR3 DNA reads TGCGCCAGCAGCCTCTCCACAAGCGGGAGCTCCTACGAGCAGTACTTC. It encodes CASSLSTSGSSYEQYF.

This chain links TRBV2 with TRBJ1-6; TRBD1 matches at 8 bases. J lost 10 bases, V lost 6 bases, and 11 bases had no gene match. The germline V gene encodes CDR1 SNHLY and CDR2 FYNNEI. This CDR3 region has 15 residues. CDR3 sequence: CASRPDRAKYSPLHF. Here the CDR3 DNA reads TGTGCCAGCAGACCGGACAGGGCCAAGTACTCACCCCTCCACTTT.

The CDR3 sequence is CSASHSVGLAQFF. CDR3 DNA: TGCAGTGCTAGTCACTCAGTAGGACTAGCGCAGTTCTTC. The J gene is TRBJ2-1, the V gene TRBV20-1, with TRBD2 matching over 8 bases. With 3 bases clipped from V and 12 bases from J, the junction kept 10 bases outside the gene matches. Germline V gives CDR1 DFQATT, CDR2 SNEGSKA (reference sequence). The CDR3 runs to 13 residues.

The DNA for the CDR3 is TGTGCCAGCAGCTTCTGGAACACTGAAGCTTTCTTT. It encodes CASSFWNTEAFF. The chain joins TRBV7-2 to TRBJ1-1; unclear D gene. V was clipped by 3 bases and J by 1 base, with 3 bases between them. The germline V gene has CDR1 SGHTA and CDR2 FQGNSA. This CDR3 contains 12 residues.

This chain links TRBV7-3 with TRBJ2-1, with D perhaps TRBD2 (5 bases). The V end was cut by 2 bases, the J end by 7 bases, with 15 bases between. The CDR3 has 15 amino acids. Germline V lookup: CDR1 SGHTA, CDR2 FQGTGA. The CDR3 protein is CASSLAADSLNEQFF. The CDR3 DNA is TGTGCCAGCAGCTTAGCGGCGGACTCACTGAATGAGCAGTTCTTC.

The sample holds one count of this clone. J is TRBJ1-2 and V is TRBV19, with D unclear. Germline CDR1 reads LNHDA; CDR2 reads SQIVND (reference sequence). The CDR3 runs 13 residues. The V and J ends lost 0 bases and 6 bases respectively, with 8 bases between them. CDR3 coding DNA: TGTGCCAGTAGTATAGACGCTAATAATGGCTACACCTTC. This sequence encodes CASSIDANNGYTF.

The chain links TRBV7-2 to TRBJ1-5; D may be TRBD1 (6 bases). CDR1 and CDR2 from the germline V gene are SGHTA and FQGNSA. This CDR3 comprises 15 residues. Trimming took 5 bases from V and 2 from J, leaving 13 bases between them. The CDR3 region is CASSLDAGGNQPQHF. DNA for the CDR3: TGTGCCAGCAGCCTAGACGCAGGGGGCAATCAGCCCCAGCATTTT.

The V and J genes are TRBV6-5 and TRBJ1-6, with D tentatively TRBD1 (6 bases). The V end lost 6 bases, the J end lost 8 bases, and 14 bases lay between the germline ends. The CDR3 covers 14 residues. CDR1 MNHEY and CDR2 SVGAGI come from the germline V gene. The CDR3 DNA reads TGTGCCAGCAGCAGGGGCTATGTAGATTCACCCCTCCACTTT. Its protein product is CASSRGYVDSPLHF.

In DNA form, the CDR3 reads TGTGCCAGCAGTTTAGGCTTTATGGGCAATCAGCCCCAGCATTTT. Amino acid sequence: CASSLGFMGNQPQHF. The V gene is TRBV28, the J gene TRBJ1-5; D gene ambiguous. Trimming shortened V by 2 bases and J by 2 bases, and 10 bases separated the two germline ends. Germline V CDR1 and CDR2: MDHEN, SYDVKM. The CDR3 totals 15 residues.

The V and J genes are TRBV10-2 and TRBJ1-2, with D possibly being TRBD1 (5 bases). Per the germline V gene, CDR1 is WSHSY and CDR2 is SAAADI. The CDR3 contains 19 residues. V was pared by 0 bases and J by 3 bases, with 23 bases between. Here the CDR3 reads CASSESRPATGDLDYGYTF. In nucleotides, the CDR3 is TGCGCCAGCAGTGAGTCGAGGCCGGCCACAGGTGATTTGGACTATGGCTACACCTTC.

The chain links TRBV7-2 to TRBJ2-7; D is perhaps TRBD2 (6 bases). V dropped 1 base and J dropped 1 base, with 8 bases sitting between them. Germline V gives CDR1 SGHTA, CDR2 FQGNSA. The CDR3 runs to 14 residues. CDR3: CASSLGAGSYEQYF. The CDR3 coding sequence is TGTGCCAGCAGCTTAGGAGCGGGTTCCTACGAGCAGTACTTC.

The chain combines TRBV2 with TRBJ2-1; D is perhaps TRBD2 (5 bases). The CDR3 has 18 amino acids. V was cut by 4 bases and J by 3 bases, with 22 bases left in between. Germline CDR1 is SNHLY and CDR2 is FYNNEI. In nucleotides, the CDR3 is TGTGCCAGCAGTGGAAGCCGAACTAGGAGCCCCTTCTACAATGAGCAGTTCTTC. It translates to CASSGSRTRSPFYNEQFF.

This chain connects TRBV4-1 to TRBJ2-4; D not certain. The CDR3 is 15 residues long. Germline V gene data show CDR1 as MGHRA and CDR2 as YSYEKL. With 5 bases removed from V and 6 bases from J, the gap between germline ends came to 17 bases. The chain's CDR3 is CASSSPGQSRNIQYF. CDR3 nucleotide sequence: TGCGCCAGCAGCTCACCGGGTCAAAGCCGAAACATTCAGTACTTC.

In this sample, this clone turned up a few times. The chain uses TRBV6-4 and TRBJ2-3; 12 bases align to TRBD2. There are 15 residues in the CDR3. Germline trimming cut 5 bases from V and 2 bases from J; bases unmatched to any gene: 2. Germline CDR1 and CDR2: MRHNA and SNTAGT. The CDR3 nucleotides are TGTGCCAGCAGTCCTAGCGGGGGGGCCACAGATACGCAGTATTTT. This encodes CASSPSGGATDTQYF.

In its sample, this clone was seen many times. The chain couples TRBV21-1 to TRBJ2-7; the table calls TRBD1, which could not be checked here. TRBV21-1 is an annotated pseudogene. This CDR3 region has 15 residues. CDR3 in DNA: TGTGCCAGCAGCAAAGCGGTCAGGGGAGAATGGAAGCAGTACTTC. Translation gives CASSKAVRGEWKQYF.